Below, 4 T cell receptor beta chains from the same sample are listed, as sequenced in a study of neurological immune-mediated disorders (dated by TCRdb to the late 2010s). Sample time point, as interpreted from the label and publication: longitudinal time-point 2. The library was built by means of 5' RACE. TCRdb records Illumina HiSeq 2500 as the sequencer. The public sequencing data were trimmed at Q25 with fastp and processed into clonotypes with MiXCR by TCRdb, which kept only in-frame beta chains. Rows are combined by CDR3 protein, so each entry shows the most common genes and DNA. Present in this sample are 81,000 or so distinct CDR3 sequences, less than 15% of which were seen just once. About 5% of the sample is in the top ten clones. Sequencing was carried out using PBMCs. The source is a female donor with HTLV-1-associated myelopathy (HAM/TSP).

This clonotype was counted many times. The rearrangement links TRBV12-3 or TRBV12-4 to TRBJ2-7; D is ambiguous. The CDR3 length is 13 residues. Between the trimmed V and J ends, which lost 1 base and 4 bases, there was a span of 8 bases. The CDR3 sequence: CASSLGLEYEQYF. The CDR3 DNA reads TGTGCCAGCAGTTTAGGTCTAGAGTACGAGCAGTACTTC.

In this sample, this clonotype turned up many times. The rearrangement uses TRBV5-1 and TRBJ1-1; the D is unclear. Per germline, CDR1 SGHRS and CDR2 YFSETQ. V was clipped by 0 bases and J by 1 base, with 7 bases between them. The CDR3 length is 14 residues. The CDR3 bases are TGCGCCAGCAGCTTGGGACATACGAACACTGAAGCTTTCTTT. It codes for CASSLGHTNTEAFF.

The chain links TRBV28 to TRBJ2-7, with 10 bases lining up with TRBD1. The germline CDR1 and CDR2 sequences are MDHEN and SYDVKM. J was trimmed by 2 bases and V by 4 bases; bases with no gene match: 5. CDR3 length: 15 residues. CDR3: CASSSVGTGAYEQYF. The CDR3 nucleotides are TGTGCCAGCAGTTCGGTAGGGACAGGGGCCTACGAGCAGTACTTC.

This clonotype showed up many times. The chain employs TRBV14 and TRBJ2-7; TRBD1 or TRBD2 may be the D gene (5 bases each). Between the trimmed V and J ends, which lost 2 bases and 5 bases, there was a span of 16 bases. This CDR3 is 15 amino acids long. Germline values: CDR1 SGHDN, CDR2 FVKESK. CDR3 nucleotides: TGTGCCAGCAGCCAAAAGACATGGCTGGGGGACGAGCAGTACTTC. Its protein product is CASSQKTWLGDEQYF.